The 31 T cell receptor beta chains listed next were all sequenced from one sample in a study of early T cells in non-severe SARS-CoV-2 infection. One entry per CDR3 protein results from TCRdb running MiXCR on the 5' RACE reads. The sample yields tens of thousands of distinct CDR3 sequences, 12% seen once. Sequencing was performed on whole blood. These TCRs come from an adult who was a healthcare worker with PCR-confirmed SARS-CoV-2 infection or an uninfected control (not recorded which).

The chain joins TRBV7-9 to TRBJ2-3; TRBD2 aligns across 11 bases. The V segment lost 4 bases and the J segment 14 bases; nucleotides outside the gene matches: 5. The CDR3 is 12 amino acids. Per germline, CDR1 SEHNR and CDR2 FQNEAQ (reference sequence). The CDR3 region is CASSSTSGGRYF. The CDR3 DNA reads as TGTGCCAGCAGCTCCACTAGCGGGGGCCGGTATTTT.

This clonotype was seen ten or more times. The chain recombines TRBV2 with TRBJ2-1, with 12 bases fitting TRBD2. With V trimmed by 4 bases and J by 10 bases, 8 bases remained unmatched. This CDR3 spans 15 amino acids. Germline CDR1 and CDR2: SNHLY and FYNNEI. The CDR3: CASSGWLAGGQEQFF. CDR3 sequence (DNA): TGTGCCAGCAGTGGGTGGCTAGCGGGGGGGCAGGAGCAGTTCTTC.

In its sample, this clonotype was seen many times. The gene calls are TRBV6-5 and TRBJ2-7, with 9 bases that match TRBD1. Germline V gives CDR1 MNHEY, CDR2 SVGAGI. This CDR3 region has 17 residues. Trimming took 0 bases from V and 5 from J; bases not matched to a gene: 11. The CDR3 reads CASSYSIPGTGTHEQYF. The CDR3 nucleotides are TGTGCCAGCAGTTACTCGATCCCCGGGACAGGGACCCACGAGCAGTACTTC.

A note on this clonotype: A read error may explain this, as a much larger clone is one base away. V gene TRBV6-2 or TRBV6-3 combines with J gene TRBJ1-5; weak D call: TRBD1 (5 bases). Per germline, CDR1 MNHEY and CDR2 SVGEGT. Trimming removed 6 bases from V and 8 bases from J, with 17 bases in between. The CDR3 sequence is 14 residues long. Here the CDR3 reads CASSQGPGTEPQHF. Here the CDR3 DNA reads TGTGCCAGCAGCCAAGGGCCGGGGACTGAGCCCCAGCATTTT.

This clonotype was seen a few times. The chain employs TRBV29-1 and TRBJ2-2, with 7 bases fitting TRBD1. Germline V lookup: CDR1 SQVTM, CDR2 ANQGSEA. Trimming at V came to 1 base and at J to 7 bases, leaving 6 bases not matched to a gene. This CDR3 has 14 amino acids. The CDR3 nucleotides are TGCAGCGTTGAAGCCAACAGGGGTGGCGGGGAGCTGTTTTTT. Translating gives CSVEANRGGGELFF.

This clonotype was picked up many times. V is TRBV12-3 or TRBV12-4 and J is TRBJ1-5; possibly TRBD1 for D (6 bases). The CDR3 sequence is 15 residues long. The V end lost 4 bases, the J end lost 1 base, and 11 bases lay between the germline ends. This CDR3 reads CASSSGGSSNQPQHF. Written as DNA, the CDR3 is TGTGCCAGCAGTTCTGGGGGCAGCAGCAATCAGCCCCAGCATTTT.

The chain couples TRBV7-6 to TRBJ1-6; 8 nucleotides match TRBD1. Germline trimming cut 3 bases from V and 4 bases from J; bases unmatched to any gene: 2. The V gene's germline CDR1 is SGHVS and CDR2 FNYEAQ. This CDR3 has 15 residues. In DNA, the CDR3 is TGTGCCAGCAGCTTGGGGACAGGTTATAATTCACCCCTCCACTTT. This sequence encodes CASSLGTGYNSPLHF.

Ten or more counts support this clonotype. CDR3 sequence (DNA): TGTGCCAGCAGCAGCTACTTGAGCTCCTACGAGCAGTACTTC. Protein product: CASSSYLSSYEQYF. This chain connects TRBV7-2 to TRBJ2-7; D remains ambiguous. The germline CDR1 and CDR2 sequences are SGHTA and FQGNSA. This CDR3 contains 14 residues. Between the trimmed V and J ends, which lost 5 bases and 0 bases, there was a span of 11 bases. The complete variable domain, with remaining parts taken from reference TRBV7-2 and TRBJ2-7, reads GAGVSQSPSNKVTEKGKDVELRCDPISGHTALYWYRQSLGQGLEFLIYFQGNSAPDKSGLPSDRFSAERTGGSVSTLTIQRTQQEDSAVYLCASSSYLSSYEQYFGPGTRLTVT.

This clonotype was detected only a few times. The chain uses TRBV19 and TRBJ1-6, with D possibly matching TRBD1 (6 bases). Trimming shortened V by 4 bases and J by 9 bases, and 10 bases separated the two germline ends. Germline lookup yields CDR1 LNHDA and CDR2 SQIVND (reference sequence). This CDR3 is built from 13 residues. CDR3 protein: CASSTGVSSPLHF. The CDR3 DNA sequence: TGTGCCAGTAGTACAGGGGTGAGTTCACCCCTCCACTTT. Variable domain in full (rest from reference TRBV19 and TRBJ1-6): DGGITQSPKYLFRKEGQNVTLSCEQNLNHDAMYWYRQDPGQGLRLIYYSQIVNDFQKGDIAEGYSVSREKKESFPLTVTSAQKNPTAFYLCASSTGVSSPLHFGNGTRLTVT.

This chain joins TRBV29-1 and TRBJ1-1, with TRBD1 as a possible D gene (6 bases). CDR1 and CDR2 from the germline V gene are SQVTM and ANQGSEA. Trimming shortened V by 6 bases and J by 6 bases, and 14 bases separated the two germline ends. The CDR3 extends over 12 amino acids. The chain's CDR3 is CSVQTGKPEAFF. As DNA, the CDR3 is TGCAGCGTCCAAACAGGGAAACCTGAAGCTTTCTTT.

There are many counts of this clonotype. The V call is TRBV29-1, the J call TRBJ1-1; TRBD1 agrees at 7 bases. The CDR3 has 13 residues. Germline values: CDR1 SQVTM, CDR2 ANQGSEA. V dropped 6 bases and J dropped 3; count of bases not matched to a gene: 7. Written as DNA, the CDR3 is TGCAGCGTCCGGGACAGCGTCTACACTGAAGCTTTCTTT. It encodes CSVRDSVYTEAFF.

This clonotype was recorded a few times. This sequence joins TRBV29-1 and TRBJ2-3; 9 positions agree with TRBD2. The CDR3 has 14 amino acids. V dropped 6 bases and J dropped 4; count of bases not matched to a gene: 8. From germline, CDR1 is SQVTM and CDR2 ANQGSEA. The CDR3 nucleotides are TGCAGCGTCGATAGCGGGAGTAACCCAGATACGCAGTATTTT. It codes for CSVDSGSNPDTQYF.

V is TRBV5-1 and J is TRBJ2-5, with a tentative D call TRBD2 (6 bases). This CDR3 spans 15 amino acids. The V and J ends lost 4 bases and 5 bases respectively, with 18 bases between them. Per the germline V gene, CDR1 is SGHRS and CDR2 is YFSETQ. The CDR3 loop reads CASSDPLGGEETQYF. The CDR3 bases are TGCGCCAGCAGCGATCCCCTCGGGGGTGAGGAGACCCAGTACTTC.

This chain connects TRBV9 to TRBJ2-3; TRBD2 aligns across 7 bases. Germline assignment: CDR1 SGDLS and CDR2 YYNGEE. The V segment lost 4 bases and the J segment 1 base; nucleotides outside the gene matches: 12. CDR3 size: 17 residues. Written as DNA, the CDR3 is TGTGCCAGCAGCCCAACCCTCGCGGGGAGGGGCACAGATACGCAGTATTTT. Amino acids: CASSPTLAGRGTDTQYF.

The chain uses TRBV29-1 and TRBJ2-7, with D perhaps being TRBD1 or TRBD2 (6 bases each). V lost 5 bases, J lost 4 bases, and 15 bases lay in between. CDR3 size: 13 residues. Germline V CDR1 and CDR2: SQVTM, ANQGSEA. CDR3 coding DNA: TGCAGCGTTCAGGGGCCCGCGGGGTACGAGCAGTACTTC. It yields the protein CSVQGPAGYEQYF.

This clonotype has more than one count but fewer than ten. The CDR3: CASSLGTGGIGYTF. Written as DNA, the CDR3 is TGTGCCAGTAGTCTCGGGACAGGGGGTATTGGCTACACCTTC. V usage is TRBV19 and J usage is TRBJ1-2, with 11 bases fitting TRBD1. Per the germline V gene, CDR1 is LNHDA and CDR2 is SQIVND (reference sequence). CDR3 length: 14 residues. Germline trimming cut 5 bases from V and 7 bases from J; bases unmatched to any gene: 6.

This CDR3 is CASRSIDTQYF. The CDR3 DNA is TGTGCCAGCAGAAGCATTGATACGCAGTATTTT. The chain combines TRBV6-5 with TRBJ2-3; D remains unclear. CDR3 length equals 11 residues. Per the germline V gene, CDR1 is MNHEY and CDR2 is SVGAGI. V lost 6 bases and J lost 6, with 7 bases in between.

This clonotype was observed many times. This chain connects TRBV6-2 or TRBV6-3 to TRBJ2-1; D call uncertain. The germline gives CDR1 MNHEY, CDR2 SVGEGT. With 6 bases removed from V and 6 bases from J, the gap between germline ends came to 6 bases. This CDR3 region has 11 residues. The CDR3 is CASSPANEQFF. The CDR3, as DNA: TGTGCCAGCAGCCCTGCCAATGAGCAGTTCTTC.

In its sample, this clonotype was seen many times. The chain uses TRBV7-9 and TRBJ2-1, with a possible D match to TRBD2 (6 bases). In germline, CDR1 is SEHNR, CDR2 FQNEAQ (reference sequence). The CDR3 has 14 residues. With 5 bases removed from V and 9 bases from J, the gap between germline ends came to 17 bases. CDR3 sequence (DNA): TGTGCCAGCAGCCTCACTACGGGAGCGGCTGAGCAGTTCTTC. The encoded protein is CASSLTTGAAEQFF.

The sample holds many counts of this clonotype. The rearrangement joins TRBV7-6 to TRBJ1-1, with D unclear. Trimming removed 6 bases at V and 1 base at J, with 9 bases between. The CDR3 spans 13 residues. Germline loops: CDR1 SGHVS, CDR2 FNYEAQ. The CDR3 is CASRWMSNTEAFF. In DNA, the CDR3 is TGTGCCAGCAGGTGGATGTCGAACACTGAAGCTTTCTTT.

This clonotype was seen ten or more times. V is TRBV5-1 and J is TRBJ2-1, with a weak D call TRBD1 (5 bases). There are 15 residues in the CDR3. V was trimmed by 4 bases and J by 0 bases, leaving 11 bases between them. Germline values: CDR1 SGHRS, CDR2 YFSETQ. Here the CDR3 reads CASSPRQNSYNEQFF. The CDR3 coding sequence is TGCGCCAGCAGCCCGCGACAGAACTCCTACAATGAGCAGTTCTTC.

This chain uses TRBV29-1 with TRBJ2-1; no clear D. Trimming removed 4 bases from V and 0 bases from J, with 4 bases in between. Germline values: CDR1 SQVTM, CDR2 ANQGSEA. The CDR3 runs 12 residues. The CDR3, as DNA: TGCAGCGTTGCCGGCTCCTACAATGAGCAGTTCTTC. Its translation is CSVAGSYNEQFF.

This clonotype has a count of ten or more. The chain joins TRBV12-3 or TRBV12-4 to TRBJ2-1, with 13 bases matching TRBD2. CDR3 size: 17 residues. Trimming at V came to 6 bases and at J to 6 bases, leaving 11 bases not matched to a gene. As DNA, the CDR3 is TGTGCCAGCAGGGGGAGCCCGGGACTAGCGGGATCCAATGAGCAGTTCTTC. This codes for CASRGSPGLAGSNEQFF.

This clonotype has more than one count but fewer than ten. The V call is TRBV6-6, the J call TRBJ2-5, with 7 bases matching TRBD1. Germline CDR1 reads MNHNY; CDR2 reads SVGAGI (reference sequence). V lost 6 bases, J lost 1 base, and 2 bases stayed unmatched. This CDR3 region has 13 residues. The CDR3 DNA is TGTGCCAGCAGCCGACAGGGCCAAGAGACCCAGTACTTC. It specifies CASSRQGQETQYF.

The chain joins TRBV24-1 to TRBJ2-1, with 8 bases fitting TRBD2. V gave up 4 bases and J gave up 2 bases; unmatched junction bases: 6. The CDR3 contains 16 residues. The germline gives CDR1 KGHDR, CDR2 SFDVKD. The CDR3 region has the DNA TGTGCCACCAGTGAACCGGGACTAGGCGCCTACAATGAGCAGTTCTTC. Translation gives CATSEPGLGAYNEQFF.

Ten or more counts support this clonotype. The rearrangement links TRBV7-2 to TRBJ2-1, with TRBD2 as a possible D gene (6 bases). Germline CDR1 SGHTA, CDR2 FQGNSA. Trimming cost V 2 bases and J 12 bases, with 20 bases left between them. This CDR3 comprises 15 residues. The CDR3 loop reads CASSLKGTALARQFF. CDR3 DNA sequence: TGTGCCAGCAGCTTAAAGGGGACTGCCCTGGCGCGGCAGTTCTTC.

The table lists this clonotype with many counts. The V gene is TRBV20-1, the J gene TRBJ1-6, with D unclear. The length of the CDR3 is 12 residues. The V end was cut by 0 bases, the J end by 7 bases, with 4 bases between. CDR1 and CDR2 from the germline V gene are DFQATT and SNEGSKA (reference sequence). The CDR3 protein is CSAREANSPLHF. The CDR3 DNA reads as TGCAGTGCTAGAGAAGCGAATTCACCCCTCCACTTT.

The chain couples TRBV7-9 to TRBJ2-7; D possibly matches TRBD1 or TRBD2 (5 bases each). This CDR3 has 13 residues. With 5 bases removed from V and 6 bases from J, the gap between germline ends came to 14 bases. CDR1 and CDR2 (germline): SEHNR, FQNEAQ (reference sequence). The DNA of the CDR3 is TGTGCCAGCAGCGGCGGTTCGGGACGCGAGCAGTACTTC. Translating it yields CASSGGSGREQYF.

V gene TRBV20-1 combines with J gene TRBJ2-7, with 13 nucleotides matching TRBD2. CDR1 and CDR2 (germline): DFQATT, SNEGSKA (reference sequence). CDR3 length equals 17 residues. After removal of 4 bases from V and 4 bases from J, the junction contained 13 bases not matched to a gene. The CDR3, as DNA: TGCAGTGCTACCGGGACTAGCGGGAATTCCCTCCGGTACGAGCAGTACTTC. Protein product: CSATGTSGNSLRYEQYF.

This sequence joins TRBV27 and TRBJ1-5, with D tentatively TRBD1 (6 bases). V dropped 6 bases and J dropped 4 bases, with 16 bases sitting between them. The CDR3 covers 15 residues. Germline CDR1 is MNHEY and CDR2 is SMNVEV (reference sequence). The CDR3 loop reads CASRKSRTVNQPQHF. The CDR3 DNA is TGTGCCAGCAGAAAGAGCAGGACAGTGAATCAGCCCCAGCATTTT.

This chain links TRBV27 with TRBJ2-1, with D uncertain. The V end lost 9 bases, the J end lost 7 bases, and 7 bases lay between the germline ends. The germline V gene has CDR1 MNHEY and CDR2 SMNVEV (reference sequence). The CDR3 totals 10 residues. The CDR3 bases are TGTGCCAGTGGGGTGAATGAGCAGTTCTTC. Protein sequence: CASGVNEQFF.